This T cell receptor (beta chain) was documented in a study of blood T cell repertoires in COVID-19 (TCRdb year 2020). About the full investigation: The collaborator samples originated in the United States, Italy and Spain and spanned the acute and convalescent phases of COVID-19. The prospective study material was composed of cDNA or gDNA derived from T cells, B-cell-depleted T cells, or PBMCs. Subjects who had been exposed to COVID-19, were actively infected with it, or had recovered from it provided the deeply sampled blood TCRbeta repertoires that made up the dataset. The repertoires were made available in a free public database intended to serve as a resource for research on the immune response to SARS-CoV-2. Samples were obtained from the ongoing ImmuneRACE study (first 160 participants) and from 1,000 to 1,500 subjects provided by 6 global collaborators. Nearly every sample came with metadata listing a de-identified subject ID, COVID-19 status, age in years and sex. Where available, HLA class I and class II types were taken from metadata supplied by the sample provider and were not determined by assay-based typing. The research as a whole found: Clinical and demographic metadata were provided uncurated, with the amount varying by source and participant.

The immunoSEQ Assay, a bias-controlled multiplex PCR, was used to amplify TCRbeta CDR3 regions from genomic DNA. The original methods were these. The number of nucleated cells in each sample was estimated from the amplification of reference gene primers within the assay. To quantify the absolute abundance of each unique TCRbeta CDR3 rearrangement, sequence reads were collapsed and filtered. For each sample, productive Simpson clonality was calculated by taking the square root of Simpson's diversity index across productive rearrangements. TCRdb provides this immuneACCESS table in a form limited to in-frame rearrangements. Some clones are lacking; in checked studies, under half of them reflect an unresolved V gene, and why the rest are absent is not known. V, J and clone size reflect that table, while D and trimming were determined from the DNA. In all, the sample holds approximately 52,000 clones, and approximately 86% of those were seen once. In total, the top ten clones hold 1% to 1.5% of the sample.

Collaborating institutions collected whole blood in K2EDTA tubes following their own protocols. For TCRbeta analysis, collaborator samples were shipped as frozen whole blood, as isolated PBMCs, or as DNA extracted from either sample type. Germline trimming amounts to 7 bases on V and 0 bases on J, with 9 as the count of junction bases outside the gene matches. The germline V gene gives CDR1 as MNHEY and CDR2 as SVGAGI. From the cysteine through the phenylalanine, the CDR3 covers 15 amino acids. The DNA shown is the 45-base CDR3, in frame from base 1. As regards this clone: Its antigen is currently not known. One base away there is no much larger clone; base qualities are not given.

What was sequenced was peripheral blood. This sequence originates from a man aged 55-75 years with acute or convalescent COVID-19. The rearrangement combines TRBV6-5 with TRBJ2-7; 7 central nucleotides agree with TRBD1. The CDR3 protein is CASNEGTASSYEQYF. The base sequence is TGTGCCAGCAACGAGGGGACAGCGAGCTCCTACGAGCAGTACTTC.